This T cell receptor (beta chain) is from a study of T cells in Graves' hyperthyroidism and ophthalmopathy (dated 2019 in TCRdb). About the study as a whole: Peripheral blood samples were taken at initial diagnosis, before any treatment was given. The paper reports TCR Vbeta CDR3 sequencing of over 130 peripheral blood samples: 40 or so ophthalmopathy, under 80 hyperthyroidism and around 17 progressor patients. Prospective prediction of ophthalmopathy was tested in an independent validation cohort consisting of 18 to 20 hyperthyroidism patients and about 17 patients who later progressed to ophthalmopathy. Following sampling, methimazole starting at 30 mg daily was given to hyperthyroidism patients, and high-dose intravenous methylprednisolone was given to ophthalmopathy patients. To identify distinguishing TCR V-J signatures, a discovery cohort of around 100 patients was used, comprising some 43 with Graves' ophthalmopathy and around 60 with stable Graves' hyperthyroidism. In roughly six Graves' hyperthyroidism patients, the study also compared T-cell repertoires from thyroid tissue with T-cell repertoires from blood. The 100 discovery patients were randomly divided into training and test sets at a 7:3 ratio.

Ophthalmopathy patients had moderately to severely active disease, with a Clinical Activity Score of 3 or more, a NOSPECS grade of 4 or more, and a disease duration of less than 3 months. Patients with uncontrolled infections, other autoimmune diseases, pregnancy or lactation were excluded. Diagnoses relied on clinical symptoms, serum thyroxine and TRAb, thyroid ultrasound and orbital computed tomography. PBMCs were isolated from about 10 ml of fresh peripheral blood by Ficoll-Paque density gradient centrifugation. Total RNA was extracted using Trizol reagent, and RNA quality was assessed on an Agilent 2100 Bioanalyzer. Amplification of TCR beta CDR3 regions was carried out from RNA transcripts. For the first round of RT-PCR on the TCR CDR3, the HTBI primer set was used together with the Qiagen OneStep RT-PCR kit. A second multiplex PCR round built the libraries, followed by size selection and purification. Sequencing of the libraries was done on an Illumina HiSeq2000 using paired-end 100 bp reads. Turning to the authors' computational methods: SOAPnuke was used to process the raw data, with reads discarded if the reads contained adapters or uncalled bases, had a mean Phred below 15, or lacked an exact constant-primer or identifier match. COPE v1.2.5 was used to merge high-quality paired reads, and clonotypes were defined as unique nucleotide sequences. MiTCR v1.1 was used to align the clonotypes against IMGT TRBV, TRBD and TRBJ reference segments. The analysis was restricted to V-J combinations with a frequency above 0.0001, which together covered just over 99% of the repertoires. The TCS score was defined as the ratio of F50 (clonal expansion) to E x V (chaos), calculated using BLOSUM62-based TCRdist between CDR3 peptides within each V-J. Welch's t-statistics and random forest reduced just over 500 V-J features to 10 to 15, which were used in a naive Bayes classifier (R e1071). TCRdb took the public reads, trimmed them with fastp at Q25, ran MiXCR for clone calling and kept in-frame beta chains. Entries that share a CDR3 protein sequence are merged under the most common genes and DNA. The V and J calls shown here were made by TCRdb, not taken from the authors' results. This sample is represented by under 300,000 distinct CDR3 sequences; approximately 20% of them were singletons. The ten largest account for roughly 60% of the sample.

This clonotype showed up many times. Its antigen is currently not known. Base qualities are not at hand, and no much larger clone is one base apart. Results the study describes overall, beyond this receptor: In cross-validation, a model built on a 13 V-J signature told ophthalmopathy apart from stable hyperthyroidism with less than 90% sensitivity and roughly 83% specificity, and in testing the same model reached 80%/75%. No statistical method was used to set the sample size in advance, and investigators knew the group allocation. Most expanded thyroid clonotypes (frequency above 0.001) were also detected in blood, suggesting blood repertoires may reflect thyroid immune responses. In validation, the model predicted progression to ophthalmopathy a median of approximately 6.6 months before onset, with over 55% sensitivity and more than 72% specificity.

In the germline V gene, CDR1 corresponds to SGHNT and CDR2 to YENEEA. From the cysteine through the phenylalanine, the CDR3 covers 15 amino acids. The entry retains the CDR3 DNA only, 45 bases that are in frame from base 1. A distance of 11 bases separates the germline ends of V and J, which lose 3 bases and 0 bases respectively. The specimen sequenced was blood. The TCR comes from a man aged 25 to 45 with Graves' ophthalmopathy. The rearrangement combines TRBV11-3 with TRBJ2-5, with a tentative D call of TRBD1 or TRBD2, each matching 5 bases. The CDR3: CASSFKGRDQETQYF. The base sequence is TGTGCCAGCAGCTTCAAGGGGCGGGACCAAGAGACCCAGTACTTC. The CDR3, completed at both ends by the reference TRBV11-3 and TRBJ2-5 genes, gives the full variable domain EAGVVQSPRYKIIEKKQPVAFWCNPISGHNTLYWYLQNLGQGPELLIRYENEEAVDDSQLPKDRFSAERLKGVDSTLKIQPAELGDSAVYLCASSFKGRDQETQYFGPGTRLLVL.